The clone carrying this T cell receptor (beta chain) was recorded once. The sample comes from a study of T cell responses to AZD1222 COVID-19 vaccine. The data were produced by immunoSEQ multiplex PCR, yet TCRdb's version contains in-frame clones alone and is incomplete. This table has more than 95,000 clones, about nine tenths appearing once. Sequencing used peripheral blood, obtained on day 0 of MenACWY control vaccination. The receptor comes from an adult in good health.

CDR3 in amino acids: CAVGGEDEKLFF. CDR3 in DNA: TGTGCCGTAGGGGGCGAGGATGAAAAACTGTTTTTT. The chain couples TRBV10-3 to TRBJ1-4; 7 bases line up with TRBD1. V shed 11 bases and J 6 bases; nucleotides not matched to a gene: 6. The CDR3 is 12 residues long. Germline CDR1 and CDR2: ENHRY and SYGVKD.